Each of the 23 T cell receptor beta chains below was sequenced from the same sample in a study of neoadjuvant nivolumab and ipilimumab in lung cancer. Sequencing was performed with immunoSEQ multiplex PCR; in TCRdb, only in-frame clones are kept and a portion is missing. In the table there are fewer than 35,000 clones, roughly 80% of which are singletons. The material sequenced was peripheral blood, taken before neoadjuvant nivolumab, alone or with ipilimumab. Every receptor here comes from an adult with non-small cell lung cancer.

This chain connects TRBV7-9 to TRBJ1-4, with unresolved D. V dropped 2 bases and J dropped 0 bases, with 10 bases sitting between them. The germline gives CDR1 SEHNR, CDR2 FQNEAQ (reference sequence). The CDR3 is 16 amino acids. CDR3 amino acids: CASSLKGYATNEKLFF. The DNA of the CDR3 is TGTGCCAGCAGCTTAAAAGGGTATGCAACTAATGAAAAACTGTTTTTT.

This chain links TRBV7-9 with TRBJ1-1; D unclear. V lost 2 bases, J lost 7 bases, and 5 bases lay in between. Germline V gene data show CDR1 as SEHNR and CDR2 as FQNEAQ (reference sequence). This CDR3 has 11 residues. This CDR3 is CASSLLGEAFF. Written as DNA, the CDR3 is TGTGCCAGCAGCTTATTAGGTGAAGCTTTCTTT.

The gene calls are TRBV27 and TRBJ2-7, with D possibly being TRBD1 (6 bases). Germline V gives CDR1 MNHEY, CDR2 SMNVEV (reference sequence). V lost 5 bases and J lost 3, with 14 bases in between. This CDR3 has 14 residues. The CDR3 coding sequence is TGTGCCAGCAGTAGCAGGGGTTTGCTCTACGAGCAGTACTTC. Amino acid sequence: CASSSRGLLYEQYF.

This chain joins TRBV6-1 and TRBJ2-5, with 9 bases identical to TRBD1. The germline gives CDR1 MNHNS, CDR2 SASEGT. The CDR3 extends over 14 amino acids. The J segment lost 5 bases and the V segment lost 7 bases, leaving 8 bases of the junction unmatched. The CDR3 region has the DNA TGTGCCAGCATGGTCCGGGACAGGGCCGAGACCCAGTACTTC. Amino acid sequence: CASMVRDRAETQYF.

This chain uses TRBV6-1 with TRBJ1-2, with TRBD1 identical over 7 bases. Germline V gene sequence: CDR1 MNHNS, CDR2 SASEGT. After removal of 5 bases from V and 2 bases from J, the junction contained 8 bases not matched to a gene. The length of the CDR3 is 15 residues. In DNA form, the CDR3 reads TGTGCCAGCAGTACCAGACAGGGAGGAAACTATGGCTACACCTTC. Its translation: CASSTRQGGNYGYTF.

The chain combines TRBV4-3 with TRBJ2-3, with 8 nucleotides matching TRBD2. Germline CDR1 and CDR2: LGHNA and YSLEER. The V segment lost 0 bases and the J segment 6 bases; nucleotides outside the gene matches: 5. There are 15 residues in the CDR3. This CDR3 is CASSQDVTGGDTQYF. Here the CDR3 DNA reads TGCGCCAGCAGCCAAGATGTGACGGGAGGGGATACGCAGTATTTT.

V is TRBV7-9 and J is TRBJ1-1; D ambiguous. The CDR3 sequence is 12 residues long. V was cut by 1 base and J by 6 bases, with 6 bases left in between. Germline V CDR1 and CDR2: SEHNR, FQNEAQ (reference sequence). CDR3 amino acids: CASSLGVAEAFF. The CDR3 DNA reads as TGTGCCAGCAGCTTAGGGGTGGCTGAAGCTTTCTTT.

This clone came up once. The CDR3 nucleotides read TGTGCCAGCAGTTACTCGGGGCGGGGGGGCGCAGATACGCAGTATTTT. This codes for CASSYSGRGGADTQYF. J is TRBJ2-3 and V is TRBV6-5, with 9 bases aligning to TRBD2. Germline trimming cut 0 bases from V and 4 bases from J; bases unmatched to any gene: 5. The CDR3 runs 16 residues. The germline V gene encodes CDR1 MNHEY and CDR2 SVGAGI.

This sequence joins TRBV19 and TRBJ1-5; 9 nucleotides line up with TRBD1. Germline V gives CDR1 LNHDA, CDR2 SQIVND (reference sequence). With V trimmed by 3 bases and J by 7 bases, 7 bases remained unmatched. The CDR3 length is 15 residues. DNA of the CDR3: TGTGCCAGTAGTATCGGGACAGGGTGGGGACAGCCCCAGCATTTT. This translates into CASSIGTGWGQPQHF.

The genes are TRBV9 and TRBJ1-2; tentatively, D is TRBD1 (5 bases). Germline assignment: CDR1 SGDLS and CDR2 YYNGEE. The V gene lost 5 bases and the J gene lost 4 bases, with 18 bases spanning the gap. The CDR3 sequence is 15 residues long. The CDR3 is CASRGFRDDGYGYTF. The DNA for the CDR3 is TGTGCCAGCAGGGGGTTCCGGGACGATGGCTATGGCTACACCTTC.

The rearrangement links TRBV9 to TRBJ1-4, with TRBD1 matching over 7 bases. V trimming: 4 bases; J trimming: 4 bases; junction bases outside the gene matches: 7. CDR1 and CDR2 from the germline V gene are SGDLS and YYNGEE. The CDR3 has 15 amino acids. CDR3 DNA: TGTGCCAGCAGCTATACTACAGGGGATAATGAAAAACTGTTTTTT. Translated: CASSYTTGDNEKLFF.

The rearrangement uses TRBV18 and TRBJ1-1; D perhaps matches TRBD1 (5 bases). Germline CDR1 and CDR2: KGHSH and LQKENI. Trimming cost V 6 bases and J 5 bases, with 19 bases left between them. The CDR3 totals 15 residues. CDR3 nucleotides: TGTGCCAGCTCGACAGCCTGGGGGGTGAGGACTGAAGCTTTCTTT. This encodes CASSTAWGVRTEAFF. Full variable domain (outside the CDR3, taken from reference TRBV18 and TRBJ1-1): NAGVMQNPRHLVRRRGQEARLRCSPMKGHSHVYWYRQLPEEGLKFMVYLQKENIIDESGMPKERFSAEFPKEGPSILRIQQVVRGDSAAYFCASSTAWGVRTEAFFGQGTRLTVV.

V gene TRBV4-1 combines with J gene TRBJ2-6; possibly TRBD1 for D (5 bases). CDR1 MGHRA and CDR2 YSYEKL come from the germline V gene. This CDR3 comprises 17 residues. Trimming pared 0 bases from V and 0 bases from J, leaving 9 bases between. CDR3 protein: CASSQEDTFSGANVLTF. The CDR3 DNA follows: TGCGCCAGCAGCCAAGAGGACACGTTCTCTGGGGCCAACGTCCTGACTTTC.

V is TRBV15 and J is TRBJ1-2; no clear D. There are 14 residues in the CDR3. V lost 0 bases, J lost 4 bases, and 9 bases lay in between. Germline assignment: CDR1 LNHNV and CDR2 YYDKDF (reference sequence). CDR3 nucleotide sequence: TGTGCCACCAGCAGAGATGGGGAGATCTATGGCTACACCTTC. Its protein product is CATSRDGEIYGYTF.

Worth noting for this clone: The CDR3 ends on some other residue instead of the conserved phenylalanine or tryptophan, so this is likely a read error. This chain links TRBV5-1 with TRBJ1-2; 7 bases map to TRBD1. CDR1 is SGHRS and CDR2 is YFSETQ in the germline V gene. CDR3 length: 14 amino acids. J gave up 3 bases and V 4 bases, and 6 bases lay outside the gene matches. CDR3 DNA sequence: TGCGCCAGCAGCATGGACAGGACCTACTATGGCTACACCCTC. This sequence encodes CASSMDRTYYGYTL.

This chain links TRBV7-9 with TRBJ2-3, with a weak D call TRBD2 (5 bases). V lost 3 bases, J lost 3 bases, and 10 bases lay in between. From germline, CDR1 is SEHNR and CDR2 FQNEAQ (reference sequence). The CDR3 runs to 14 residues. CDR3 residues: CASSLGSATDTQYF. The DNA for the CDR3 is TGTGCCAGCAGCTTGGGGAGTGCGACAGATACGCAGTATTTT.

This chain connects TRBV7-3 to TRBJ2-2; 9 nucleotides agree with TRBD2. J gave up 2 bases and V 3 bases, and 4 bases lay outside the gene matches. Germline V lookup: CDR1 SGHTA, CDR2 FQGTGA. The CDR3 consists of 16 residues. Here the CDR3 reads CASSFSGGLNTGELFF. The CDR3 DNA follows: TGTGCCAGCAGCTTTAGCGGGGGTCTAAACACCGGGGAGCTGTTTTTT. Full variable domain (remainder filled in from reference TRBV7-3 and TRBJ2-2): GAGVSQTPSNKVTEKGKYVELRCDPISGHTALYWYRQSLGQGPEFLIYFQGTGAADDSGLPNDRFFAVRPEGSVSTLKIQRTERGDSAVYLCASSFSGGLNTGELFFGEGSRLTVL.

The sample holds one count of this clone. This chain connects TRBV7-8 to TRBJ1-1; the D is unclear. This CDR3 is 14 amino acids long. Per germline, CDR1 SGHVS and CDR2 FQNEAQ. Trimming pared 1 base from V and 5 bases from J, leaving 11 bases between. As DNA, the CDR3 is TGTGCCAGCAGCTTAGATAGGAGTGTGACTGAAGCTTTCTTT. Translated: CASSLDRSVTEAFF.

V is TRBV5-1 and J is TRBJ2-7; no clear D gene. CDR1 SGHRS and CDR2 YFSETQ come from the germline V gene. V lost 4 bases and J lost 0, with 2 bases in between. CDR3 length equals 11 residues. CDR3 in amino acids: CASSGSYEQYF. The CDR3 region has the DNA TGCGCCAGCAGCGGCTCCTACGAGCAGTACTTC.

The chain carries TRBV7-8 and TRBJ1-2; the D gene is possibly TRBD1 (5 bases). Deletions cut 1 base from V and 4 bases from J, with 10 bases between. This CDR3 comprises 14 residues. Per the germline V gene, CDR1 is SGHVS and CDR2 is FQNEAQ. CDR3 DNA sequence: TGTGCCAGCAGCTTAGACGGGGCCTCCTATGGCTACACCTTC. Residues: CASSLDGASYGYTF.

The J gene is TRBJ2-1, the V gene TRBV9; 8 bases map to TRBD2. Trimming cost V 3 bases and J 8 bases; bases outside gene matches: 16. This CDR3 is built from 17 residues. Per germline, CDR1 SGDLS and CDR2 YYNGEE. The chain's CDR3 is CASSEGLVKNRGYEQFF. The CDR3 region has the DNA TGTGCCAGCAGCGAGGGACTAGTAAAAAACCGGGGGTATGAGCAGTTCTTC.

This clone has more than one count but fewer than ten. The chain couples TRBV5-1 to TRBJ2-5; TRBD2 is a possible D gene (6 bases). Germline values: CDR1 SGHRS, CDR2 YFSETQ. With 4 bases removed from V and 1 base from J, the gap between germline ends came to 8 bases. The CDR3 totals 13 residues. Here the CDR3 DNA reads TGCGCCAGCAGCCCGGGACTCCAAGAGACCCAGTACTTC. Translation gives CASSPGLQETQYF.

CDR3 bases: TGTGCCAGCAGCCCCCGAAGTGGAGGCTATGGCTACACCTTC. Its translation is CASSPRSGGYGYTF. This chain links TRBV5-4 with TRBJ1-2; D is unclear. CDR3 size: 14 residues. Deletions cut 4 bases from V and 4 bases from J, with 14 bases between. Per germline, CDR1 SGHNT and CDR2 YYREEE (reference sequence). The whole variable domain, filled in from reference TRBV5-4 and TRBJ1-2, reads ETGVTQSPTHLIKTRGQQVTLRCSSQSGHNTVSWYQQALGQGPQFIFQYYREEENGRGNFPPRFSGLQFPNYSSELNVNALELDDSALYLCASSPRSGGYGYTFGSGTRLTVV.